Listed below are T cell receptor beta chains from one sample, sequenced in a study of brain T cells in children with intractable seizures. Here immunoSEQ multiplex PCR was the method, and the copy in TCRdb shows in-frame clones only, minus some. The sample lists 88,000 or so clones, about 90% seen once, with 24% in the top ten. The sequencing here drew on peripheral blood, taken at surgery. These receptors all come from a girl aged 2 to 9 with Rasmussen encephalitis and intractable seizures. Both conserved end residues are part of each CDR3.

CDR3: CASSQGHGELFF; V: TRBV3-1/TRBV3-2; length: 12; J: TRBJ2-2
CDR3: CASSQGPQGNYGYTF; V: TRBV4-1; length: 15; J: TRBJ1-2
CDR3: CASSDPTLAGQETQYF; V: TRBV6-1; length: 16; J: TRBJ2-5
CDR3: CASSSRQNNYGYTF; V: TRBV28; length: 14; J: TRBJ1-2
CDR3: CASSPDVQETQYF; V: TRBV11-3; length: 13; J: TRBJ2-5
CDR3: CASSSTGDGNQPQHF; V: TRBV5-1; length: 15; J: TRBJ1-5
CDR3: CATQGMNTEAFF; V: TRBV2; length: 12; J: TRBJ1-1
CDR3: CSVDSGQGGSPLHF; V: TRBV29-1; length: 14; J: TRBJ1-6
CDR3: CAWSKGIAYEQYF; V: TRBV30; length: 13; J: TRBJ2-7
CDR3: CASSASGTGTYEQYF; V: TRBV9; length: 15; J: TRBJ2-7
CDR3: CASSGRGGANEQFF; V: TRBV9; length: 14; J: TRBJ2-1
CDR3: CASSQRAPPPSTDTQYF; V: TRBV11-2; length: 17; J: TRBJ2-3
CDR3: CASSLDHEQYF; V: TRBV11-2; length: 11; J: TRBJ2-7
CDR3: CASSLGARSYEQYF; V: TRBV7-2; length: 14; J: TRBJ2-7
CDR3: CASSLVGVGKARGYTF; V: TRBV7-9; length: 16; J: TRBJ1-2
CDR3: CASSPYWDRDRQANTGELFF; V: TRBV28; length: 20; J: TRBJ2-2
CDR3: CASAAGRTYEQYF; V: TRBV19; length: 13; J: TRBJ2-7
CDR3: CASSSKRGGRWTDTQYF; V: TRBV7-2; length: 17; J: TRBJ2-3
CDR3: CASSRRGTELTGELFF; V: TRBV6-4; length: 16; J: TRBJ2-2
CDR3: CASSDLLDTQYF; V: TRBV6-1; length: 12; J: TRBJ2-3
CDR3: CASSLGQGAAYEQYF; V: TRBV5-1; length: 15; J: TRBJ2-7
CDR3: CASSPVVGQDYGYTF; V: TRBV7-2; length: 15; J: TRBJ1-2
CDR3: CASSTGTGMGEQFF; V: TRBV5-6; length: 14; J: TRBJ2-1
CDR3: CASSLAGGNQPQHF; V: TRBV5-6; length: 14; J: TRBJ1-5